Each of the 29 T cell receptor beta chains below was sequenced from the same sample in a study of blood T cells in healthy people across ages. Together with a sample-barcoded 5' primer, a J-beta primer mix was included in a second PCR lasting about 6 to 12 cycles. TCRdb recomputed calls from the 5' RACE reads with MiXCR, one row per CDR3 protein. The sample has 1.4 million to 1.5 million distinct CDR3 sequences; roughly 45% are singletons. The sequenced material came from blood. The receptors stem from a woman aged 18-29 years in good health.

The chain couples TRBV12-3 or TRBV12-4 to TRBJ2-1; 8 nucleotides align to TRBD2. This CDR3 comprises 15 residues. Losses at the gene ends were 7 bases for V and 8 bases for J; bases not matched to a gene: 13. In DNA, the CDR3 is TGTGCCAGCAACCCTCGCGGGGGGTCTTTCGATGAGCAGTTCTTC. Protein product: CASNPRGGSFDEQFF.

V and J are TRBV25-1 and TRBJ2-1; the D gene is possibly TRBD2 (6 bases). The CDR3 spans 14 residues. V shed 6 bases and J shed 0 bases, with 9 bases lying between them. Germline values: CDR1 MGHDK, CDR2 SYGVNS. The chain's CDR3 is CASRGGYSYNEQFF. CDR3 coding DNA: TGTGCCAGCAGGGGGGGTTACTCCTACAATGAGCAGTTCTTC. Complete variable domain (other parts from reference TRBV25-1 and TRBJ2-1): EADIYQTPRYLVIGTGKKITLECSQTMGHDKMYWYQQDPGMELHLIHYSYGVNSTEKGDLSSESTVSRIRTEHFPLTLESARPSHTSQYLCASRGGYSYNEQFFGPGTRLTVL.

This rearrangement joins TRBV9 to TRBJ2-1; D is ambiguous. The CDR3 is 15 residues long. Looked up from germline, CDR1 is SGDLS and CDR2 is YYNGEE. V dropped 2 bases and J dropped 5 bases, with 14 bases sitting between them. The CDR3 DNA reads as TGTGCCAGCAGCGTTGGCCTTGACTGGAACAATGAGCAGTTCTTC. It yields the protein CASSVGLDWNNEQFF.

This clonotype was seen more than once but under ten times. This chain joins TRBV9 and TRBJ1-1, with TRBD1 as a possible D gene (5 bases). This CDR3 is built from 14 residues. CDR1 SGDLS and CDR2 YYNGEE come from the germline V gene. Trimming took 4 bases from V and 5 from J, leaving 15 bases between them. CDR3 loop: CASSQGLDWTEAFF. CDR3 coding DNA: TGTGCCAGCAGCCAGGGATTGGATTGGACTGAAGCTTTCTTT.

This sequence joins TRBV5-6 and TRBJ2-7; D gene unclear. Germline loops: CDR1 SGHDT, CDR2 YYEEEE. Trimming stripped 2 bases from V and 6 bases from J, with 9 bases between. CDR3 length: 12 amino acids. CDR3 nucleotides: TGTGCCAGCAGCTTTAAAGGGCTCGAGCAGTACTTC. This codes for CASSFKGLEQYF. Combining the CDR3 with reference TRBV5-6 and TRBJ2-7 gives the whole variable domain DAGVTQSPTHLIKTRGQQVTLRCSPKSGHDTVSWYQQALGQGPQFIFQYYEEEERQRGNFPDRFSGHQFPNYSSELNVNALLLGDSALYLCASSFKGLEQYFGPGTRLTVT.

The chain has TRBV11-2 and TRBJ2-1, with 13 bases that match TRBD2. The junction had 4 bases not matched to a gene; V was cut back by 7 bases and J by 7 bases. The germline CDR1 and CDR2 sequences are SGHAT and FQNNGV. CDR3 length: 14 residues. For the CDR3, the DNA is TGTGCCAGCATCTGGGGACTAGCGGGGAATGAGCAGTTCTTC. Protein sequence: CASIWGLAGNEQFF.

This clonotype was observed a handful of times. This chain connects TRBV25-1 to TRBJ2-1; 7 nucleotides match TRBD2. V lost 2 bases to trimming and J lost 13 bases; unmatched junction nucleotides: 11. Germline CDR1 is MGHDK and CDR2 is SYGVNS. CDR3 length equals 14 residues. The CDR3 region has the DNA TGTGCCAGCAGTGAAGAATCCTTCGGGGGACTACAGTTCTTC. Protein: CASSEESFGGLQFF.

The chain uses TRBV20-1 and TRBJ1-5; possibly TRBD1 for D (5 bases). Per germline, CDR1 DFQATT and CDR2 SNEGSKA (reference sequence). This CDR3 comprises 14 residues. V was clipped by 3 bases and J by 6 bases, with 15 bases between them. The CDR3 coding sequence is TGCAGTGCTAGTGGGGCCATCTCGGGTCAGCCCCAGCATTTT. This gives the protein CSASGAISGQPQHF.

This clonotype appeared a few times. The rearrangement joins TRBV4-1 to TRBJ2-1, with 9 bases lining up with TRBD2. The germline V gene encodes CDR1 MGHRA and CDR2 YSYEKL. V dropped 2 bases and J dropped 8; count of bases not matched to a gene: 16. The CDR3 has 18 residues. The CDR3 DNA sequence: TGCGCCAGCAGCCAAAAGAGGGTGATTAGCGGGAGCATCGATGAGCAGTTCTTC. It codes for CASSQKRVISGSIDEQFF.

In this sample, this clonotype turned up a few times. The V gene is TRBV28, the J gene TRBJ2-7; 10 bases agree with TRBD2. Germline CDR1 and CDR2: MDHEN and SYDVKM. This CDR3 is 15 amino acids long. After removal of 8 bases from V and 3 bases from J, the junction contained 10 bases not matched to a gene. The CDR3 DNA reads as TGTGCCAGCCGGGTTGAAAGCGGGGGGGTCTACGAGCAGTACTTC. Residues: CASRVESGGVYEQYF.

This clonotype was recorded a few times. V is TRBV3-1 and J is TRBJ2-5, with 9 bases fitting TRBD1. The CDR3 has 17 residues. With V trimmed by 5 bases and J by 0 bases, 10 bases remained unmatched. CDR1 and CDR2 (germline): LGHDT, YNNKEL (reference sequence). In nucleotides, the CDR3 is TGTGCCAGCAGCTTTCCTGGGACAGGGCTACACCAAGAGACCCAGTACTTC. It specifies CASSFPGTGLHQETQYF.

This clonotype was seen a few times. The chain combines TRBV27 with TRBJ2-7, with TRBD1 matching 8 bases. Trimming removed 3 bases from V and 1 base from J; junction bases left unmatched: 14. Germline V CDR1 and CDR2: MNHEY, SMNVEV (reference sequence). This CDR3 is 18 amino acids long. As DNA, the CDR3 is TGTGCCAGCAGTTTGTACAGGGGGTTGAAGGGGGAGTCCTACGAGCAGTACTTC. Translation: CASSLYRGLKGESYEQYF.

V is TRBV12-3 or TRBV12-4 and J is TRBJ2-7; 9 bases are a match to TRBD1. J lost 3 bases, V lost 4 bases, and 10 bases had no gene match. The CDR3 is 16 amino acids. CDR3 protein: CASSSFAGQGLYEQYF. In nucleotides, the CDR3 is TGTGCCAGCAGTTCTTTTGCAGGACAGGGGCTCTACGAGCAGTACTTC.

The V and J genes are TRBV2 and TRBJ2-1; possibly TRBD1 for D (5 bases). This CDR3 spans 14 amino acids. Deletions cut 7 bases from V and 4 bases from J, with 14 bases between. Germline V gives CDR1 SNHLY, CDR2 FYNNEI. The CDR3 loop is CASIPRVTYNEQFF. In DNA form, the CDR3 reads TGTGCCAGCATTCCCAGGGTTACTTACAATGAGCAGTTCTTC.

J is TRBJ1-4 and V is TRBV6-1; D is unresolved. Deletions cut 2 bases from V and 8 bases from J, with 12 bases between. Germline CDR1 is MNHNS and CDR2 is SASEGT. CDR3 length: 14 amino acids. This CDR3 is CASSELAGGEKLFF. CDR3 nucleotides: TGTGCCAGCAGTGAATTGGCAGGAGGCGAAAAACTGTTTTTT.

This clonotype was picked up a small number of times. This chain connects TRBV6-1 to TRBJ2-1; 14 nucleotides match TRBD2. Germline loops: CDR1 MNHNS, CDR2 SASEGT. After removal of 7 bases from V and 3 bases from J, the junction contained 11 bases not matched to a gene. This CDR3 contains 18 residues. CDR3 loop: CASIGGTSGGVYYNEQFF. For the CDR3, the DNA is TGTGCCAGCATCGGCGGGACTAGCGGGGGCGTTTACTACAATGAGCAGTTCTTC.

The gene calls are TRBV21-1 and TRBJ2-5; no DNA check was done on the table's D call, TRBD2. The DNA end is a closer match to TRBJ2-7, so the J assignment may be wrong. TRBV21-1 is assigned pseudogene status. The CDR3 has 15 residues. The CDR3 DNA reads TGTGCCAGCAGCAAAGCTGAGGGAGGTCGGTCCGAGCAGTACTTC. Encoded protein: CASSKAEGGRSEQYF.

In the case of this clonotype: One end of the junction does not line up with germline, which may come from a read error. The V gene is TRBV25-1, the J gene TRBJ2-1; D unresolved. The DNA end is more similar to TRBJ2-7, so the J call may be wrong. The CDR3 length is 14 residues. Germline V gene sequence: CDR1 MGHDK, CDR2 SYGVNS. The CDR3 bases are TGTGCCAACAGTGAATATTTTACCCCGAACGAGCAGTACTTC. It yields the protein CANSEYFTPNEQYF.

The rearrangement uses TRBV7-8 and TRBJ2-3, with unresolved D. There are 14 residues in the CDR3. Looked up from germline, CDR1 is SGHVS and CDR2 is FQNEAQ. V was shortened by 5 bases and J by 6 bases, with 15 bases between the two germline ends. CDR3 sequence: CASSVRTFSDTQYF. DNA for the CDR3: TGTGCCAGCAGCGTGAGAACTTTTTCGGATACGCAGTATTTT.

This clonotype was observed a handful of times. CDR3 region: CASSLGDFQETQYF. The DNA of the CDR3 is TGTGCCAGCAGTTTAGGGGACTTCCAAGAGACCCAGTACTTC. The chain links TRBV28 to TRBJ2-5; D possibly corresponds to TRBD2 (6 bases). Germline V lookup: CDR1 MDHEN, CDR2 SYDVKM. Trimming left V 2 bases short and J 1 base short, with 8 bases between. This CDR3 is 14 amino acids long. The variable domain in full, with the rest retrieved from reference TRBV28 and TRBJ2-5, is DVKVTQSSRYLVKRTGEKVFLECVQDMDHENMFWYRQDPGLGLRLIYFSYDVKMKEKGDIPEGYSVSREKKERFSLILESASTNQTSMYLCASSLGDFQETQYFGPGTRLLVL.

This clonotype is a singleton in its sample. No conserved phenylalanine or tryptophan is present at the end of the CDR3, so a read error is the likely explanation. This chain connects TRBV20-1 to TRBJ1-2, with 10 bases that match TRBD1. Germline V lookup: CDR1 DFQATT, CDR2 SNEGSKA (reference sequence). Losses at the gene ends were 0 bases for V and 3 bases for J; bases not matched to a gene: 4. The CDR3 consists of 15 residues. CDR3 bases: TGCAGTGCTAGAGATCTAGGGACAGGGGACTATGGCTACACCCTC. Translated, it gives CSARDLGTGDYGYTL.

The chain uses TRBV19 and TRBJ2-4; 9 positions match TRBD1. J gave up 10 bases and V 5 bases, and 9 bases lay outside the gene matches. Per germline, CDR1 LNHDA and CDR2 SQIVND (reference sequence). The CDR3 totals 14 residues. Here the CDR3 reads CASSSWTGEGIQYF. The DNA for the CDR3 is TGTGCCAGTAGTTCTTGGACAGGGGAAGGGATTCAGTACTTC.

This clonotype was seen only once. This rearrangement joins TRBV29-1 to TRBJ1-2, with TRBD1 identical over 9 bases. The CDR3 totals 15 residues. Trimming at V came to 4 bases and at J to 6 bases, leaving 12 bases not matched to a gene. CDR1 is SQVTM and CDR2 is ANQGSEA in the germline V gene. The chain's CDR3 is CSVVLRDRAPHGYTF. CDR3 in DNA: TGCAGCGTTGTCCTCCGGGACAGGGCTCCCCATGGCTACACCTTC.

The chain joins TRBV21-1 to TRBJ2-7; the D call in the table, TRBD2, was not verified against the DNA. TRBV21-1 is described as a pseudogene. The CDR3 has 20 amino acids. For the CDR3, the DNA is TGTGCCAGCAGCAACCCCTATGCTCTACCTAGCGGGAGAGACCCGAACGAGCAGTACTTC. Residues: CASSNPYALPSGRDPNEQYF.

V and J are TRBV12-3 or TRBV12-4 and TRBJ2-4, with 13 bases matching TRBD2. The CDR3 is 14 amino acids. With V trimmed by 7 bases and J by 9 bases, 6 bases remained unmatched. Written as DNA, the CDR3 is TGTGCCAGCACCCGGACTAGCGGGGGAGGCATTCAGTACTTC. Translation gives CASTRTSGGGIQYF.

As DNA, the CDR3 is TGCGCCAGCAGCTTGGAGACAGGGGGTTTAGATACGCAGTATTTT. This encodes CASSLETGGLDTQYF. The chain has TRBV5-1 and TRBJ2-3; 9 bases map to TRBD1. CDR3 length equals 15 residues. Per germline, CDR1 SGHRS and CDR2 YFSETQ. The J segment lost 5 bases and the V segment lost 0 bases, leaving 4 bases of the junction unmatched.

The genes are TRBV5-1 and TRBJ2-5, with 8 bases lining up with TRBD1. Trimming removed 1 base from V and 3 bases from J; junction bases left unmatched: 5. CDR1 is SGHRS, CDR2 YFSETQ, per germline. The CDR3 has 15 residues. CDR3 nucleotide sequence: TGCGCCAGCAGCTTGTCGCAGGGGGCCAAAGAGACCCAGTACTTC. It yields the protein CASSLSQGAKETQYF.

CDR3 coding DNA: TGCAGTGCTAGGGGGACGGATCACCATGGCTACACCTTC. Protein: CSARGTDHHGYTF. The chain employs TRBV20-1 and TRBJ1-2; TRBD1 might be the D (5 bases). The CDR3 consists of 13 residues. Trimming removed 3 bases from V and 6 bases from J, with 14 bases in between. The germline CDR1 and CDR2 sequences are DFQATT and SNEGSKA (reference sequence).

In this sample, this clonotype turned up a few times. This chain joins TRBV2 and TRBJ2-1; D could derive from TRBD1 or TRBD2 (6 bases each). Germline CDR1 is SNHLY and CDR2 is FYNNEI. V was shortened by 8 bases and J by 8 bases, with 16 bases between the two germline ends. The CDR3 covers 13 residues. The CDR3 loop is CASPTRGEHEQFF. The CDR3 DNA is TGTGCCAGCCCAACTAGGGGGGAGCATGAGCAGTTCTTC.